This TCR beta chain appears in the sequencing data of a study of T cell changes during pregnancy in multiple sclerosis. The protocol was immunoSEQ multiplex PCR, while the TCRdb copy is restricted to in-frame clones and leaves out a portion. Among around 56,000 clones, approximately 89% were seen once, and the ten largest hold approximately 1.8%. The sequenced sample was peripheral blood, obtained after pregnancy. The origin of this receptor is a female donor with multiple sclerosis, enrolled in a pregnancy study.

In nucleotides, the CDR3 is TGCGCCAGCAGCCAAGAGGGGGACAAGGTCCGCGGTGAGCAGTTCTTC. Amino acid sequence: CASSQEGDKVRGEQFF. The chain has TRBV4-3 and TRBJ2-1; D might be TRBD1 (6 bases). V was shortened by 0 bases and J by 9 bases, with 18 bases between the two germline ends. CDR3 length equals 16 residues. Germline V gene sequence: CDR1 LGHNA, CDR2 YSLEER.